This T cell receptor (beta chain) stems from a study of CD8+CD57+ T cells in acquired aplastic anemia. TCR beta VDJ and CDR3 profiles were obtained from a genomic DNA template. TCRdb processed the reads anew with MiXCR; each CDR3 protein has one entry. The sample holds 180,000 or so distinct CDR3 sequences, around half seen once. Study conclusions and caveats: The same twenty-nine CD8+ CDR3 sequences occurred in patients and in controls. CD8+ Simpson's diversity did not differ significantly between patients and controls.

In this sample, this clonotype turned up a few times. Its matching antigen is unknown. In patients chosen for sequencing, flow cytometry had shown CD8+CD57+ cell expansion. There were no patients without severe acquired aplastic anemia. The TCR sequence derives from a human donor with aplastic anemia. The material sequenced was sorted CD4+, CD8+, or CD8+CD57+ T cells (not recorded which) from PBMCs.

The CDR3 region has the DNA TGTGCCACCAGTGATTTCAGGGGACCACTTACGCTGTTTTTT. This codes for CATSDFRGPLTLFF. The chain carries TRBV24-1 and TRBJ2-2, with a tentative D call TRBD1 (6 bases). The CDR3 spans 14 residues. Germline V gene lookup returns CDR1 KGHDR and CDR2 SFDVKD. The germline V and J ends were trimmed by 1 base and 13 bases, with 15 bases remaining between them.